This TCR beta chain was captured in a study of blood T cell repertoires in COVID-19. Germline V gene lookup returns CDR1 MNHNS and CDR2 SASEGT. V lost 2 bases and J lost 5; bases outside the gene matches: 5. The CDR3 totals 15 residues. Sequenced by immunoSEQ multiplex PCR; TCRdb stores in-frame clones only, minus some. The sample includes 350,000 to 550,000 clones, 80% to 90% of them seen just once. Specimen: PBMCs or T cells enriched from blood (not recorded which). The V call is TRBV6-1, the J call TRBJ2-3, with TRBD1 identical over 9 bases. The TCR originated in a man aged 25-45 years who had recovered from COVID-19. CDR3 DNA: TGTGCCAGCAGTGAAACCGGGACAGGGTTAGATACGCAGTATTTT. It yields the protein CASSETGTGLDTQYF.